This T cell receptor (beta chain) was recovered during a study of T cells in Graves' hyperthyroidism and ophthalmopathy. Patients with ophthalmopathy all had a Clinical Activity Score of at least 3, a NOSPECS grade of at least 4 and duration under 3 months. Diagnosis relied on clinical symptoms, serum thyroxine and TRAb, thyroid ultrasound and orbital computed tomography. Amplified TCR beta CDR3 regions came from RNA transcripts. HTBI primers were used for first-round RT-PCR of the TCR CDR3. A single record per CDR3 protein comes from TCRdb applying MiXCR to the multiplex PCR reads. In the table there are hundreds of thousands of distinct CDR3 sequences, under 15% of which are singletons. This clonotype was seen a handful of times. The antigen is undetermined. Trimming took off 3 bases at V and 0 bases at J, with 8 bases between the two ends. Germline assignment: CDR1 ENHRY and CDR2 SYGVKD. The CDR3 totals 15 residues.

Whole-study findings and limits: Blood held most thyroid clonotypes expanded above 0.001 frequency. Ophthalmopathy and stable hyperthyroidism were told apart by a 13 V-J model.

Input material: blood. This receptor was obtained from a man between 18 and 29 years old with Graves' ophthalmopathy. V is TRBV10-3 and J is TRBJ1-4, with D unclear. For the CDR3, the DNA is TGTGCCATCAGTGATCAGAGACCAACTAATGAAAAACTGTTTTTT. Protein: CAISDQRPTNEKLFF.